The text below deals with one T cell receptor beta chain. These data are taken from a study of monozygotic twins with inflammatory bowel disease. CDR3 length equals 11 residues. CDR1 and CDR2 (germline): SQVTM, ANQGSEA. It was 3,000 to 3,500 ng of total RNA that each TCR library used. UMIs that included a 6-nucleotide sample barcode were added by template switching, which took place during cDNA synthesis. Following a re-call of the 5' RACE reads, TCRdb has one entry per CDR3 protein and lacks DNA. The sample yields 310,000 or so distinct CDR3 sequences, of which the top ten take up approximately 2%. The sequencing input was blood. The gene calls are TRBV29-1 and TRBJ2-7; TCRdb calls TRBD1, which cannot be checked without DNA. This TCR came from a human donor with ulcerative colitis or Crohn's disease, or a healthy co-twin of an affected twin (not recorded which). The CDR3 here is CSGSRDYEQYF.